This T cell receptor beta chain comes out of a study of Ad26.COV2.S vaccination and SARS-CoV-2 variants. Study details: Participants got Ad26.COV2.S intramuscularly, once or twice 56 days apart.

Comment on this clone: The antigen remains unidentified.

Study results and limitations: Whether participants received vaccine or placebo, their non-spike TCR breadth was similar.

The sample's treatment: around 19 received Ad26.COV2.S at low or high dose, single or two shots; several received placebo; per-sample allocation not given. Sampling occurred on day 63 after the first vaccine or placebo injection. Assay used: immunoSEQ multiplex PCR; TCRdb lists only in-frame clones, some missing. The repertoire has 350,000 to 450,000 clones, 83% of them found once; the top ten carry around 7.3%. The receptor comes from a person aged 18 to 65 who received the Ad26.COV2.S COVID-19 vaccine or a placebo. This specimen was peripheral blood, taken in a trial of Ad26.COV2.S vaccine versus placebo.

Here the CDR3 reads CASSRGRGSFDTQYF. The CDR3 nucleotides are TGTGCCAGCAGCAGGGGCCGGGGGAGCTTTGATACGCAGTATTTT. This chain connects TRBV11-1 to TRBJ2-3; D is perhaps TRBD2 (6 bases). Germline-derived CDR1 and CDR2 are SGHAT and FQDESV (reference sequence). Trimming removed 5 bases at V and 6 bases at J, with 18 bases between. The CDR3 is made up of 15 amino acids.